This T cell receptor (beta chain) is drawn from a study of PD-L1 blockade in urothelial cancer. Overall study context: Men with urothelial cancer arising in the bladder made up about nine tenths of the roughly 29 patients. Chemotherapy regimens numbering 0 to 3 had been given to patients. Treatment start was followed by blood analysis at 3 weeks (second dose) and again at 6 weeks.

Trimming removed 3 bases at V and 3 bases at J, with 9 bases between. Germline CDR1 reads SGHAT; CDR2 reads FQNNGV. This CDR3 region has 13 residues. Diagnoses among patients were locally advanced or metastatic urothelial carcinoma. Here immunoSEQ multiplex PCR was the method, and the copy in TCRdb shows in-frame clones only, minus some. The data show about 52,000 clones, around 82% seen once. The TCR sequence derives from a man in his forties with urothelial cancer. The sequenced sample was PBMCs, obtained around atezolizumab (anti-PD-L1) treatment. The chain combines TRBV11-2 with TRBJ2-7; D gene uncertain. Here the CDR3 reads CASSFPHSYEQYF. CDR3 coding DNA: TGTGCCAGCAGCTTTCCCCACAGCTACGAGCAGTACTTC.